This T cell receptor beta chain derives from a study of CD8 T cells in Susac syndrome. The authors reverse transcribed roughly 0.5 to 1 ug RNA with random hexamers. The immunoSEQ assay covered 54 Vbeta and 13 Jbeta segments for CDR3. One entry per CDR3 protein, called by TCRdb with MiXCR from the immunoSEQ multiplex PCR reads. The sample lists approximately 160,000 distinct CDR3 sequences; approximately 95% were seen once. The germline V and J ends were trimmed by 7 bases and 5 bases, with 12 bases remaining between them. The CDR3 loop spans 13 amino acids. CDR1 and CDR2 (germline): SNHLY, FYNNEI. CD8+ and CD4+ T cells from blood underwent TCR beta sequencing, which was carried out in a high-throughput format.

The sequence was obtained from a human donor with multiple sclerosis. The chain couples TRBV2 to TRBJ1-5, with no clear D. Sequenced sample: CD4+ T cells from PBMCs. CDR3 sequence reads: CASKPDGHQPQHF. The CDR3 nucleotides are TGTGCCAGCAAGCCAGACGGACATCAGCCCCAGCATTTT.